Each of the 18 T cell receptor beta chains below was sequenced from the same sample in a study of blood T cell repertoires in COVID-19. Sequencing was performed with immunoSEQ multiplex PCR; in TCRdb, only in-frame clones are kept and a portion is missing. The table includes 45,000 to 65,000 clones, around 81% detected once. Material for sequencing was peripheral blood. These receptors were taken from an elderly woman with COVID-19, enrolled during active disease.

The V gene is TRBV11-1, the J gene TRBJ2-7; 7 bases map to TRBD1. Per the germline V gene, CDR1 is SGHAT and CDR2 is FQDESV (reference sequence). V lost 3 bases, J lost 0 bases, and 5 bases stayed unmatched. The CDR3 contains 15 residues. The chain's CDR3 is CASSLSGTASYEQYF. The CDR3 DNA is TGTGCCAGCAGCTTGTCCGGGACAGCCTCCTACGAGCAGTACTTC.

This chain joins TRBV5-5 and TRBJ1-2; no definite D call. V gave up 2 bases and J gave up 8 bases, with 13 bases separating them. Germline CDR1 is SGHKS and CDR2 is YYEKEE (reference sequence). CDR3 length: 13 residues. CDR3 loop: CASSLTEPTGYTF. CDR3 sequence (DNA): TGTGCCAGCAGCTTAACAGAACCTACAGGCTACACCTTC.

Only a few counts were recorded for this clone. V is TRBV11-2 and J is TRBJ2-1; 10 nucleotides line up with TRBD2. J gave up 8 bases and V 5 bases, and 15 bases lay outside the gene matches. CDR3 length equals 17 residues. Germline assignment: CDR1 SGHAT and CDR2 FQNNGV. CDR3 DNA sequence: TGTGCCAGCAGCCTAAGGGTTGCGACTAGCGGGTTGTATGAGCAGTTCTTC. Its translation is CASSLRVATSGLYEQFF. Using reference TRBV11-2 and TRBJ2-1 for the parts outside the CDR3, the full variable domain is EAGVAQSPRYKIIEKRQSVAFWCNPISGHATLYWYQQILGQGPKLLIQFQNNGVVDDSQLPKDRFSAERLKGVDSTLKIQPAKLEDSAVYLCASSLRVATSGLYEQFFGPGTRLTVL.

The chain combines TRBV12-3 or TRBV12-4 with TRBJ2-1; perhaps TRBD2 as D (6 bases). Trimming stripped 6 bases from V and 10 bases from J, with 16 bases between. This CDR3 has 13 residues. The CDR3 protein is CASSPPGVREQFF. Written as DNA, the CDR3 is TGTGCCAGCAGCCCCCCGGGGGTTAGGGAGCAGTTCTTC.

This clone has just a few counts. In DNA, the CDR3 is TGTGCCAGCAGCTGGAATACAGGGGGGGGCGAGCAGTACTTC. This sequence encodes CASSWNTGGGEQYF. The chain has TRBV11-2 and TRBJ2-7; tentatively, D is TRBD1 (8 bases). Germline CDR1 reads SGHAT; CDR2 reads FQNNGV. The CDR3 spans 14 residues. The V and J ends lost 4 bases and 6 bases respectively, with 16 bases between them.

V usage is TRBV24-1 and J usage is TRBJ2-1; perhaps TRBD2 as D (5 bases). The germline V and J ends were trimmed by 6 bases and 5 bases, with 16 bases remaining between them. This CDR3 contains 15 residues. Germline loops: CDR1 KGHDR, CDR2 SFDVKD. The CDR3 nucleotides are TGTGCCACCAGTCCCGCTAGCCTCATAAACAATGAGCAGTTCTTC. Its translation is CATSPASLINNEQFF.

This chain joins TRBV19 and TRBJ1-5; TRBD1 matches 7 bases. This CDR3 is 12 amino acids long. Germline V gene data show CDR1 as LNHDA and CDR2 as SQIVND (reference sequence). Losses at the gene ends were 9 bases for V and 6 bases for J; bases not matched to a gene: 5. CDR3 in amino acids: CASPTGRQPQHF. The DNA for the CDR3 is TGTGCCAGCCCGACAGGGCGTCAGCCCCAGCATTTT.

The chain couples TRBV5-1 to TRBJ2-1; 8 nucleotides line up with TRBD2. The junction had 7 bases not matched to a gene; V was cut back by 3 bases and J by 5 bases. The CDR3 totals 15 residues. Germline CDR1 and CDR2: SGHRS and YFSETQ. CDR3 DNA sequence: TGCGCCAGCAGCTCGGGACCGGGGGGGCACAATGAGCAGTTCTTC. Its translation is CASSSGPGGHNEQFF.

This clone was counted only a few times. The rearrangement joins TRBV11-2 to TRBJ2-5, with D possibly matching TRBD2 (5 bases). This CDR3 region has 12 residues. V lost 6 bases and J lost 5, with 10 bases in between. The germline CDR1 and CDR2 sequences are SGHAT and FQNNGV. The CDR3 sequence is CASRQSGETQYF. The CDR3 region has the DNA TGTGCCAGCAGGCAATCGGGGGAGACCCAGTACTTC.

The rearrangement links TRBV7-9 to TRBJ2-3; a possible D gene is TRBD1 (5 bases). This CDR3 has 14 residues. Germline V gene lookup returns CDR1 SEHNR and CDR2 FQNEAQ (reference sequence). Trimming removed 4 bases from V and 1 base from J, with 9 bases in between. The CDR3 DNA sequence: TGTGCCAGCAGCTGGGGCGGAGGCACAGATACGCAGTATTTT. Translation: CASSWGGGTDTQYF.

As DNA, the CDR3 is TGTGCCAGCAGCCAAGAAGACAGGGTTTATGGCTACACCTTC. This encodes CASSQEDRVYGYTF. The chain links TRBV14 to TRBJ1-2, with TRBD1 matching over 7 bases. CDR1 and CDR2 (germline): SGHDN, FVKESK. The ends lost 0 bases at V and 5 bases at J; junction bases unmatched: 3. The CDR3 length is 14 residues.

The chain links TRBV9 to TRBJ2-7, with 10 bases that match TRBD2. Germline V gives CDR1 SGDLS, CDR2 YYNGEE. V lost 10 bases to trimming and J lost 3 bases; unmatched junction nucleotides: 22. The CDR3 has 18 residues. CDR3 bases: TGTGCCCCAGGGCCGGGACAGGACTTAGCGGGAGGAAACTACGAGCAGTACTTC. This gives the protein CAPGPGQDLAGGNYEQYF.

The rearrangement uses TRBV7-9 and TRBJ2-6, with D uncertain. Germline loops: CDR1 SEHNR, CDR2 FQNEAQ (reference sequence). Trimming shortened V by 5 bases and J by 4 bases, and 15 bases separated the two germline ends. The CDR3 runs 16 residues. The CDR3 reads CASSLTPHSGANVLTF. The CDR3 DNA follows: TGTGCCAGCAGCCTAACGCCGCACTCGGGGGCCAACGTCCTGACTTTC.

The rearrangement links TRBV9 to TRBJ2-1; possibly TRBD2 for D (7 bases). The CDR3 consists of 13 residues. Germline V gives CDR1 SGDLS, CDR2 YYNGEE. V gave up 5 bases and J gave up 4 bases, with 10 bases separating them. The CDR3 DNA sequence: TGTGCCAGCAGGCGGGGGCTGTACAATGAGCAGTTCTTC. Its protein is CASRRGLYNEQFF.

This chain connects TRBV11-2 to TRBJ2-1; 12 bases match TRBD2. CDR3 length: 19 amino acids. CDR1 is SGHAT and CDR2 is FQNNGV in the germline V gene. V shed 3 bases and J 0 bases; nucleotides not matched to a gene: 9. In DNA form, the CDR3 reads TGTGCCAGCAGCTTCCGGCTAGCGGGAGGGCCCAGCTCCTACAATGAGCAGTTCTTC. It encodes CASSFRLAGGPSSYNEQFF.

CDR3 nucleotides: TGTGCCAGCAGTTACTCAACTAGCGGATCCACCGGGGAGCTGTTTTTT. Residues: CASSYSTSGSTGELFF. This chain links TRBV6-5 with TRBJ2-2, with 8 bases lining up with TRBD2. The V gene end was trimmed by 0 bases and the J gene end by 4 bases; junction bases not matched to a gene: 4. The germline gives CDR1 MNHEY, CDR2 SVGAGI. The CDR3 is made up of 16 amino acids.

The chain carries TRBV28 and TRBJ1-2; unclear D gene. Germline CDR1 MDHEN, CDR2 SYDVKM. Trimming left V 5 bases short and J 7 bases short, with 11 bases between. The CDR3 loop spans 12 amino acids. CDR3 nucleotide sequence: TGTGCCAGCAGTCTTCGGACTTTTGGCTACACCTTC. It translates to CASSLRTFGYTF.

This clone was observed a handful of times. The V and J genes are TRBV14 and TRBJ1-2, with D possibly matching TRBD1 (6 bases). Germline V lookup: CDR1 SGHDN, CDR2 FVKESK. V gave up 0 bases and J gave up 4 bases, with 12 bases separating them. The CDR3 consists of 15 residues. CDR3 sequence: CASSQEPTGLYGYTF. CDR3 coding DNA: TGTGCCAGCAGCCAAGAACCCACAGGGCTCTATGGCTACACCTTC.